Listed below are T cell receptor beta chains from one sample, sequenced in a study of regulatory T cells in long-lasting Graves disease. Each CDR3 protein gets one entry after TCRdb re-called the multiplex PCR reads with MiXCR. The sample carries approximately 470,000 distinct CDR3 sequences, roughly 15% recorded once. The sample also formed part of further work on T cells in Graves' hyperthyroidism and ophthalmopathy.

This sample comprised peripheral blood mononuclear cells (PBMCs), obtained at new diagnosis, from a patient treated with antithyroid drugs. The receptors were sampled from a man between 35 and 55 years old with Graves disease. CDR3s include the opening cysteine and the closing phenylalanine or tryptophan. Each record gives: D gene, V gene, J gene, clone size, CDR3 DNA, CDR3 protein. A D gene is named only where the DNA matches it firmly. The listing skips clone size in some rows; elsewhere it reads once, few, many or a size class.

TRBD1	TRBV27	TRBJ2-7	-	TGTGCCAGCAGTTTCGGACAGGGGTTCTCCTACGAGCAGCACTTC	CASSFGQGFSYEQHF
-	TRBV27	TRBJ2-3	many	TGTGCCAGCAGTTTATGGCGCACAGATACGCAGTATTTT	CASSLWRTDTQYF
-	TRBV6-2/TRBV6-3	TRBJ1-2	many	TGTGCCAGCAGTTCCCAAGGGGTATGGGGCTACACCTTC	CASSSQGVWGYTF
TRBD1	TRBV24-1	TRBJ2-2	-	TGTGCCACCAGTGATTCCAGGGGGCGTCCCACCGGGGAGCTGTTTTTT	CATSDSRGRPTGELFF
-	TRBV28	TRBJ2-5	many	TGTGCCAGCAGCCCCCCCGCGGCGCACCAAGAGACCCAGTACTTC	CASSPPAAHQETQYF
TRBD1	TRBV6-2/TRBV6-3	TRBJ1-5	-	TGTGCCAGCAGTGCCCAACAGGGGATCAATCAGCCCCAGCATTTT	CASSAQQGINQPQHF
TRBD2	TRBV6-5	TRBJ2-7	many	TGTGCCAGCAGTTACCGGCAATCCGGGACTAGCGGCTACGAGCAGTACTTC	CASSYRQSGTSGYEQYF
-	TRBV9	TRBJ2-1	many	TGTGCCAGCAGCGTAGTAGAGGGCAATGAGCAGTTCTTC	CASSVVEGNEQFF
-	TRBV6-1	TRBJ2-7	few	TGTGCCAGCAGTGACCCAAGTCAGGTCTCCTACGAGCAGTACTTC	CASSDPSQVSYEQYF
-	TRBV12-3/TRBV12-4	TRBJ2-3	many	TGTGCCAGCAGTTTTCGGAGAGCAGGCACAGATACGCAGTATTTT	CASSFRRAGTDTQYF
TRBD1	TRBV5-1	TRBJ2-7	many	TGCGCCAGCAGCTTGGGTCAGGACAGGCTCCCCTACGAGCAGTACTTC	CASSLGQDRLPYEQYF
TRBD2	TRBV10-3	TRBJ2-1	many	TGTGCCATCAGTGATTCTAGCGGGAGCTCCTACAATGAGCAGTTCTTC	CAISDSSGSSYNEQFF
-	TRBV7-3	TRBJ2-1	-	TGTGCCAGCAGCTTACTAGCTGGGCCCTACAGTGAGCAGTTCTTC	CASSLLAGPYSEQFF
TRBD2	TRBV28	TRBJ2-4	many	TGTGCCAGCGAAGAGGGTAGCGGGAGAGACATTCAGTACTTC	CASEEGSGRDIQYF
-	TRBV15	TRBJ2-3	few	TGTGCCACCGGTGGAAGGAGCACAGATACGCAGTATTTT	CATGGRSTDTQYF
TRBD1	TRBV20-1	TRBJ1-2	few	TGCAGTGCTAGTAGGGGGCCCATCGATGGCTACACCTTC	CSASRGPIDGYTF
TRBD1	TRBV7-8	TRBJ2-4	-	TGTGCCAGCAGCTTAGAGACAGGGGTAGCCAAAAACATTCAGTACTTC	CASSLETGVAKNIQYF
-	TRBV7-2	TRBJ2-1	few	TGTGCCAGCAGCTTAGGACTGTACAACAATGAGCAGTTCTTC	CASSLGLYNNEQFF
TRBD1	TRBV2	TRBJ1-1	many	TGTGCCAGCAGGGGACAGAGGAACACTGAAGCTTTCTTT	CASRGQRNTEAFF
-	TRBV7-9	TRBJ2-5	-	TGTGCCAGCAGCTTATACGGAGGGACTGAAGAGACCCAGTACTTC	CASSLYGGTEETQYF
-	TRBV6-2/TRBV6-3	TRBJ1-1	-	TGTGCCAGCAGTTACGATCGGGCGGCTGAAACTTTCTTT	CASSYDRAAETFF
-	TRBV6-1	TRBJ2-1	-	TGTGCCAGCAGTGATTACCCCCCTCTCCGTCCTGAGCAGTTCTTC	CASSDYPPLRPEQFF
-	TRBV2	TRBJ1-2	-	TGTGCCAGCATGGGGGCACGAGGGAGACATGGCTACACCTTC	CASMGARGRHGYTF
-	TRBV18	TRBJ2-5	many	TGTGCCAGCTCACCAAACATGGGAACCCAAGAGACCCAGTACTTC	CASSPNMGTQETQYF
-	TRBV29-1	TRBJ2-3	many	TGCAGCGCCCCTACGACGGCAGGGTATACAGATACGCAGTATTTT	CSAPTTAGYTDTQYF
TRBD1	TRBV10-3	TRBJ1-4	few	TGTGCCATCAGTGAAGGGACAGGGGTTGAAAAACTGTTTTTT	CAISEGTGVEKLFF
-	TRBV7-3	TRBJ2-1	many	TGTGCCAGCAGCTTAGTGGGCGATGAGCAGTTCTTC	CASSLVGDEQFF
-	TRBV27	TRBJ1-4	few	TGTGCCAGCAGTTTAAGACCCGCAGGGGCCGATGCAACTAATGAAAAACTGTTTTTT	CASSLRPAGADATNEKLFF
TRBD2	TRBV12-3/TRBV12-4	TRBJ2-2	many	TGTGCCAGCAGGGCGGTACGGGAGGCCTACACCGGGGAGCTGTTTTTT	CASRAVREAYTGELFF
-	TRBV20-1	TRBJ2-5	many	TGCAGTGCTAGGGCCCGGGGGCGCTCAGAGACCCAGTACTTC	CSARARGRSETQYF
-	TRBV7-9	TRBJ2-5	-	TGTGCCAGCAGCGGGAAGGGAGGGGGAGAGACCCAGTACTTC	CASSGKGGGETQYF
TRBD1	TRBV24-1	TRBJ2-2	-	TGTGCCACCAGTGAGCCAGGACAGGGGTCCGGGGAGCTGTTTTTT	CATSEPGQGSGELFF
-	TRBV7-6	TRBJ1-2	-	TGTGCCAGCAGCTTAGAGGAGGGGTCTCGCTATGGCTACACCTTC	CASSLEEGSRYGYTF
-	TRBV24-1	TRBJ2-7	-	TGTGCCACCAGTGATGCCAGCAGAGAGCAGTACTTC	CATSDASREQYF
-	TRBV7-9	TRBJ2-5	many	TGTGCCAGCAGCCCGACTCCAGAGACCCAGTACTTC	CASSPTPETQYF
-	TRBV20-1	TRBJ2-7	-	TGCAGTGCTAGAGGGGACGATCTCTACGAGCAGTACTTC	CSARGDDLYEQYF
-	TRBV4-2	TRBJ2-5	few	TGTGCCAGCGGATCCGTTTATCGGGAAGAGACCCAGTACTTC	CASGSVYREETQYF
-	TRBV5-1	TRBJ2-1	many	TGTGCCAGCAGCTTGGGGGACACCCTATACAATGAGCAGTTCTTC	CASSLGDTLYNEQFF
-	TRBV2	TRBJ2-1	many	TGTGCCAGCGGCGGGGAAGGTGAGCAGTTCTTC	CASGGEGEQFF
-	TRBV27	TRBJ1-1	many	TGTGCCAGCACATCCAGGGCGACTATGAACACTGAAGCTTTCTTT	CASTSRATMNTEAFF
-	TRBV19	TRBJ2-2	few	TGTGCCAGTAGTACTCGACCGGGACCTGCGAACACCGGGGAGCTGTTTTTT	CASSTRPGPANTGELFF
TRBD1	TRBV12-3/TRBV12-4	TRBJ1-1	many	TGTGCCAGCAGTTTAGCGCCCGGGACAGGGGCGGCGACTGAAGCTTTCTTT	CASSLAPGTGAATEAFF
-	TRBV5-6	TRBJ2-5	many	TGTGCCAGCAGCAAGCAATCACCTAGAGAGACCCAGTACTTC	CASSKQSPRETQYF
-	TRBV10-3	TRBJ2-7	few	TGTGCCATCAGTGAGACAGGGGTAACATTTTGGTCCTCGGGAGGGCCCAACGAGCAGTACTTC	CAISETGVTFWSSGGPNEQYF
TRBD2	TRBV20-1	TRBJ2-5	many	TGCAGTGCGGCACTAGCGGGAGGGGAGGAGACCCAGTACTTC	CSAALAGGEETQYF
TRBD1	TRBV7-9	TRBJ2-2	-	TGTGCCAGCAGCTGGGGACAGCCGAACACCGGGGAGCTGTTTTTT	CASSWGQPNTGELFF
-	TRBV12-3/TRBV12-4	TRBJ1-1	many	TGTGCCAGCAGTTTTTATCGTTTCGGATTCAGGGCGGGGCAGGACACTGAAGCTTTCTTT	CASSFYRFGFRAGQDTEAFF
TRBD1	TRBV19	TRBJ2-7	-	TGTGCCAGTAGTTTCCGACAGGGGGACGAGCAGTACTTC	CASSFRQGDEQYF
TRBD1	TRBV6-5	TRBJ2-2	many	TGTGCCAGCAGTTCCCCAGGGGGTGGGAACACCGGGGAGCTGTTTTTT	CASSSPGGGNTGELFF
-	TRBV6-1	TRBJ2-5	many	TGTGCCAGCACCCGAACTCGACAGTTTCAAGAGACCCAGTACTTC	CASTRTRQFQETQYF